This TCR beta chain derives from a study of blood T cell repertoires in COVID-19. The wider study: Samples came from the United States, Italy and Spain, spanning acute and convalescent COVID-19. PBMCs, B-cell-depleted T cells, or T cells were the source of the cDNA or gDNA that made up the material.

Seattle patient enrollment occurred during active infection, with longitudinal follow-up thereafter. Germline V gene sequence: CDR1 LNHDA, CDR2 SQIVND (reference sequence). Trimming stripped 6 bases from V and 10 bases from J, with 10 bases between. The CDR3 contains 11 residues. Methods used by the authors: The authors estimated nucleated cell counts from reference gene primer amplification. Method: immunoSEQ multiplex PCR; TCRdb's copy keeps in-frame clones and lacks some. The V and J calls and clone size are taken from that table; D and trimming were inferred from the DNA. The profile shows 95,000 to 150,000 clones, more than 80% of them singletons.

The TCR was taken from a woman aged 80 or over with COVID-19, enrolled during active disease. The chain joins TRBV19 to TRBJ2-1; no definite D call. The sample was peripheral blood. This CDR3 is CASSSGVEQFF. In DNA form, the CDR3 reads TGTGCCAGTAGCTCCGGAGTGGAGCAGTTCTTC.